The clone carrying this TCR beta chain was seen at least ten times. Antigen specificity is unknown. Via MiXCR, TCRdb re-called the 5' RACE reads, giving one row per CDR3 protein. The data hold 300,000 to 350,000 distinct CDR3 sequences, with approximately 4% observed a single time. This CDR3 spans 16 amino acids. Losses at the gene ends were 6 bases for V and 5 bases for J; bases not matched to a gene: 13. CDR1 and CDR2 (germline): SGHVS, FNYEAQ. This specimen comes from a study of T cells after yellow fever vaccination. Whole-study context: Some fractions had low cell numbers, and these were prepared with SMART-Seq v4 Ultra Low Input. General study findings and limits: Re-detected after boosting: most primary clones, almost 98% of CD4 and roughly 88% of CD8.

The TCR sequence derives from a man in his late teens or twenties who received the YFV17D yellow fever vaccine. The material sequenced was PBMCs, taken 15 days after the yellow fever booster vaccination. The chain combines TRBV7-6 with TRBJ2-1; TRBD1 matches at 7 bases. CDR3 nucleotide sequence: TGTGCCAGCAGTCGACAGGGACAGCGGTACGACAATGAGCAGTTCTTC. Translating gives CASSRQGQRYDNEQFF.